What follows are 15 T cell receptor beta chains derived from one specimen sequenced in a study of shared clonotypes between healthy human individuals. The data were produced by immunoSEQ multiplex PCR, yet TCRdb's version contains in-frame clones alone and is incomplete. The table lists 2 million to 2.5 million clones, 85% to 95% of them singletons, with approximately 0.13% in the top ten. Sequencing was done on a sample of naive CD4+ T cells sorted from blood. The subset was: CD45RA+ positively selected. These TCRs come from a man aged 18-30 years in good health.

The chain recombines TRBV19 with TRBJ2-5; D not certain. This CDR3 contains 12 residues. The ends were cut back, 10 bases at V and 4 bases at J, with 13 bases in the middle. Germline CDR1 LNHDA, CDR2 SQIVND (reference sequence). CDR3 amino acids: CATSPGAETQYF. CDR3 nucleotides: TGTGCCACCTCCCCTGGCGCAGAGACCCAGTACTTC.

The chain joins TRBV9 to TRBJ1-6, with TRBD1 matching 7 bases. Looked up from germline, CDR1 is SGDLS and CDR2 is YYNGEE. The CDR3 runs 16 residues. The junction had 6 bases not matched to a gene; V was cut back by 2 bases and J by 4 bases. As DNA, the CDR3 is TGTGCCAGCAGCGTTTCAGGGGGAACTTATAATTCACCCCTCCACTTT. Translation: CASSVSGGTYNSPLHF. The variable domain in full, with the rest retrieved from reference TRBV9 and TRBJ1-6, is DSGVTQTPKHLITATGQRVTLRCSPRSGDLSVYWYQQSLDQGLQFLIQYYNGEERAKGNILERFSAQQFPDLHSELNLSSLELGDSALYFCASSVSGGTYNSPLHFGNGTRLTVT.

The CDR3 coding sequence is TGTGCCAGCAGTTCCGTGGGACTAGCCACCTACGAGCAGTACTTC. Encoded protein: CASSSVGLATYEQYF. The chain uses TRBV6-5 and TRBJ2-7; 9 positions agree with TRBD2. The junction had 6 bases not matched to a gene; V was cut back by 4 bases and J by 2 bases. Germline V gene lookup returns CDR1 MNHEY and CDR2 SVGAGI. This CDR3 spans 15 amino acids.

The chain has TRBV6-1 and TRBJ1-3; TRBD1 agrees at 10 bases. V shed 3 bases and J 2 bases; nucleotides not matched to a gene: 7. There are 17 residues in the CDR3. Germline V CDR1 and CDR2: MNHNS, SASEGT. The CDR3 region is CASSEWGQGSAGNTIYF. The CDR3, as DNA: TGTGCCAGCAGTGAGTGGGGACAGGGGTCCGCTGGAAACACCATATATTTT.

This clone occurred once. The chain links TRBV7-9 to TRBJ2-7; maybe TRBD1 (6 bases). The CDR3 runs to 13 residues. Germline V gene data show CDR1 as SEHNR and CDR2 as FQNEAQ (reference sequence). V lost 3 bases to trimming and J lost 2 bases, with 8 bases between them. The CDR3 loop is CASSFEGAYEQYF. The CDR3 DNA follows: TGTGCCAGCAGCTTCGAGGGGGCCTACGAGCAGTACTTC.

The DNA for the CDR3 is TGCGCCAGCAGTCGGGCCGTCGGGGAGACCCAGTACTTC. This sequence encodes CASSRAVGETQYF. The rearrangement links TRBV5-1 to TRBJ2-5; D uncertain. The V end lost 5 bases, the J end lost 5 bases, and 13 bases lay between the germline ends. Germline assignment: CDR1 SGHRS and CDR2 YFSETQ. The CDR3 is 13 residues long.

Notes on this clone: Compared with germline, one end of the junction differs, possibly owing to a read error. The gene calls are TRBV27 and TRBJ1-6; no clear D. Per germline, CDR1 MNHEY and CDR2 SMNVEV (reference sequence). The CDR3 runs 15 residues. DNA for the CDR3: TGTGCCACCAGTGAAAGGAGCTCCTATAATTCACCCCTCCACTTT. It translates to CATSERSSYNSPLHF.

This chain uses TRBV29-1 with TRBJ2-2; no definite D call. The CDR3 runs to 12 residues. V was shortened by 4 bases and J by 0 bases, with 3 bases between the two germline ends. Germline CDR1 is SQVTM and CDR2 is ANQGSEA. The CDR3 nucleotides read TGCAGCGTTGGCACGAACACCGGGGAGCTGTTTTTT. It is translated as CSVGTNTGELFF.

The V and J genes are TRBV5-4 and TRBJ2-7; D may correspond to TRBD1 or TRBD2 (5 bases each). Germline CDR1 SGHNT, CDR2 YYREEE (reference sequence). The ends were cut back, 2 bases at V and 7 bases at J, with 19 bases in the middle. CDR3 size: 15 residues. This CDR3 reads CASSFTGTPGGEQYF. The CDR3 DNA reads TGTGCCAGCAGCTTCACCGGGACCCCGGGTGGGGAGCAGTACTTC.

The chain is built from TRBV7-2 and TRBJ2-3; possible D gene TRBD2, 6 bases. Germline V gene lookup returns CDR1 SGHTA and CDR2 FQGNSA. Trimming stripped 1 base from V and 6 bases from J, with 11 bases between. The CDR3 runs 14 residues. CDR3 in amino acids: CASSLGTAGDTQYF. CDR3 coding DNA: TGTGCCAGCAGCTTAGGTACCGCGGGGGATACGCAGTATTTT.

The rearrangement links TRBV4-3 to TRBJ2-2, with 10 bases aligning to TRBD2. Trimming removed 0 bases from V and 6 bases from J; junction bases left unmatched: 7. There are 17 residues in the CDR3. Looked up from germline, CDR1 is LGHNA and CDR2 is YSLEER. The CDR3 nucleotides read TGCGCCAGCAGCCAAGACGCTAGCGGGAGTCTAGCCGGGGAGCTGTTTTTT. Residues: CASSQDASGSLAGELFF.

The chain uses TRBV4-1 and TRBJ1-3; weak D call: TRBD1 (5 bases). V was trimmed by 0 bases and J by 0 bases, leaving 12 bases between them. This CDR3 spans 17 amino acids. CDR1 MGHRA and CDR2 YSYEKL come from the germline V gene. The CDR3 sequence: CASSQDDRLYSGNTIYF. The CDR3 coding sequence is TGCGCCAGCAGCCAAGATGACAGACTCTACTCTGGAAACACCATATATTTT.

Details on this clone: The CDR3 end shows no conserved phenylalanine or tryptophan, and so a read error is likely. The limits of the CDR3 on the DNA are not certain, so only TCRdb's listed CDR3 is given. The gene calls are TRBV5-6 and TRBJ2-3; TRBD2 reflects the table's D call only, with no check against the DNA. Both ends counted, the CDR3 spans 12 residues. The V gene's germline CDR1 is SGHDT and CDR2 YYEEEE. The chain's CDR3 is CASSRGTQPDPN.

This rearrangement joins TRBV27 to TRBJ1-2, with a weak D call TRBD1 (6 bases). CDR3 size: 16 residues. CDR1 is MNHEY, CDR2 SMNVEV, per germline (reference sequence). V was trimmed by 0 bases and J by 8 bases, leaving 19 bases between them. CDR3 loop: CASSLSSLPGGRGYTF. The CDR3, as DNA: TGTGCCAGCAGTTTATCGTCCCTTCCCGGGGGGCGAGGCTACACCTTC.

The chain joins TRBV10-3 to TRBJ2-7, with TRBD2 matching 8 bases. CDR3 length: 17 residues. V was clipped by 6 bases and J by 0 bases; unmatched bases: 13. Germline lookup yields CDR1 ENHRY and CDR2 SYGVKD. In nucleotides, the CDR3 is TGTGCCATCAGCCCCCCTAGCGGGTCTCCGTCCTCCTACGAGCAGTACTTC. Translated: CAISPPSGSPSSYEQYF.